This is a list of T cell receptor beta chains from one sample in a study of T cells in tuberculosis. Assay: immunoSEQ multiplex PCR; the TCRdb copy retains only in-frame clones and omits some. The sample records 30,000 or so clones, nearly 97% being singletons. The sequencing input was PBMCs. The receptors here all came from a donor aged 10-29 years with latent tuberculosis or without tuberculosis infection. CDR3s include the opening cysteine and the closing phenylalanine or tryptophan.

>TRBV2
CASSIGRVNTEAFF
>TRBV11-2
CASSLELGSYEQYF
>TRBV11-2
CASRTVQGNTGELFF
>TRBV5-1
CASSWGLSNEQYF
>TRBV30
CACLAGVSTDTQYF
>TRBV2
CASPTLGLAGVVTDTQYF
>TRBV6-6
CASGTLGRRAADTQYF
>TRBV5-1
CASSLNYRSYEQYF
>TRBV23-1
CARRGRFYEQYF
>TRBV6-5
CASSMSGAEAFF
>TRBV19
CASSLTGSSSYEQYF
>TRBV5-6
CASSFRKTFRQFSPLHF
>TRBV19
CASSIFSGQGPPEAFF
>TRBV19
CASSIVEGTWTEAFF